Shown below are 20 T cell receptor beta chains from a single sample sequenced in a study of T-cell reconstitution after alpha-beta-depleted transplantation in children. Construction of the TCRbeta library involved unique molecular identifiers. TCRdb used MiXCR to reprocess the PCR reads, holding one entry per CDR3 protein. Of about 980,000 distinct CDR3 sequences in the sample, under 30% are singletons; the top ten hold 25% to 35%. This material consisted of PBMCs, mostly from graft donor cells, taken 360 days after TCRalphabeta/CD19-depleted stem cell transplant. The origin of the receptors is a boy younger than two who had a stem cell transplant for SCID, so the T cells may come from the graft donor.

The table lists this clonotype with a few counts. The gene calls are TRBV29-1 and TRBJ2-1; D may be TRBD1 or TRBD2 (5 bases each). The germline CDR1 and CDR2 sequences are SQVTM and ANQGSEA. The CDR3 length is 14 residues. Trimming left V 4 bases short and J 3 bases short, with 13 bases between. The CDR3 here is CSVGGRGNYNEQFF. The CDR3 coding sequence is TGCAGCGTTGGTGGCCGGGGCAACTACAATGAGCAGTTCTTC.

This clonotype was seen a few times. J is TRBJ2-1 and V is TRBV7-2; the D is unclear. The CDR3 extends over 15 amino acids. CDR1 is SGHTA and CDR2 is FQGNSA in the germline V gene. V lost 2 bases, J lost 3 bases, and 11 bases lay in between. Here the CDR3 reads CASSLKDFSYNEQFF. DNA of the CDR3: TGTGCCAGCAGCTTAAAGGATTTTAGCTACAATGAGCAGTTCTTC.

This clonotype was recorded a few times. The chain combines TRBV28 with TRBJ1-5, with 8 positions matching TRBD1. The CDR3 has 14 amino acids. J was trimmed by 6 bases and V by 4 bases; bases with no gene match: 5. Germline CDR1 reads MDHEN; CDR2 reads SYDVKM. The CDR3 protein is CASSSWTGRQPQHF. The CDR3 DNA is TGTGCCAGCAGTTCCTGGACAGGGCGTCAGCCCCAGCATTTT.

The CDR3 nucleotides read TGCAGCGTTGTCGACCGGGGATGGGGCGAAAAACTGTTTTTT. It specifies CSVVDRGWGEKLFF. The genes are TRBV29-1 and TRBJ1-4; TRBD1 might be the D (5 bases). The CDR3 totals 14 residues. V lost 4 bases and J 8 bases, leaving 17 bases between the germline ends. Germline lookup yields CDR1 SQVTM and CDR2 ANQGSEA.

The CDR3 DNA sequence: TGCGCCAGCAGCTTGGAACAGGCCTCCGGGGAGCTGTTTTTT. Translation gives CASSLEQASGELFF. This chain connects TRBV5-1 to TRBJ2-2, with a tentative D call TRBD1 (5 bases). Per the germline V gene, CDR1 is SGHRS and CDR2 is YFSETQ. The CDR3 is 14 amino acids. The V end lost 0 bases, the J end lost 6 bases, and 9 bases lay between the germline ends.

The chain links TRBV4-3 to TRBJ2-6; 7 bases line up with TRBD2. Germline values: CDR1 LGHNA, CDR2 YSLEER. V shed 0 bases, J shed 2 bases, and the junction held 13 bases outside the gene matches. This CDR3 spans 20 amino acids. The CDR3 sequence is CASSQEGERGDGPGANVLTF. CDR3 DNA sequence: TGCGCCAGCAGCCAAGAGGGTGAGCGGGGAGACGGTCCTGGGGCCAACGTCCTGACTTTC.

The chain couples TRBV2 to TRBJ2-1; no firm D call. The V and J ends lost 6 bases and 0 bases respectively, with 12 bases between them. The germline CDR1 and CDR2 sequences are SNHLY and FYNNEI. The CDR3 length is 15 residues. This CDR3 reads CASRSSQSSYNEQFF. CDR3 sequence (DNA): TGTGCCAGCAGGAGTAGTCAGAGCTCCTACAATGAGCAGTTCTTC.

The CDR3 is CASSVVGHRTDTQYF. In DNA form, the CDR3 reads TGTGCCAGCAGCGTCGTGGGACACCGCACAGATACGCAGTATTTT. The gene calls are TRBV9 and TRBJ2-3; D is possibly TRBD1 (6 bases). The V end was cut by 2 bases, the J end by 1 base, with 11 bases between. The CDR3 contains 15 residues. Germline V gene lookup returns CDR1 SGDLS and CDR2 YYNGEE.

This chain joins TRBV14 and TRBJ2-1, with 9 bases identical to TRBD2. CDR1 is SGHDN, CDR2 FVKESK, per germline. The CDR3 is 15 amino acids. With V trimmed by 4 bases and J by 5 bases, 6 bases remained unmatched. CDR3 region: CASSLQAGGHNEQFF. The CDR3 nucleotides read TGTGCCAGCAGCCTACAAGCGGGGGGCCACAATGAGCAGTTCTTC.

V is TRBV12-3 or TRBV12-4 and J is TRBJ1-1, with D perhaps TRBD1 (6 bases). The CDR3 length is 12 residues. The ends were cut back, 5 bases at V and 11 bases at J, with 15 bases in the middle. The CDR3 spells CASSRDNQGAFF. For the CDR3, the DNA is TGTGCCAGCAGTCGGGACAACCAGGGGGCTTTCTTT.

The gene calls are TRBV29-1 and TRBJ2-7; D is unresolved. The CDR3 extends over 11 amino acids. From germline, CDR1 is SQVTM and CDR2 ANQGSEA. Between the trimmed V and J ends, which lost 4 bases and 3 bases, there was a span of 7 bases. The CDR3 spells CSVGTDYEQYF. In DNA form, the CDR3 reads TGCAGCGTTGGAACAGACTACGAGCAGTACTTC.

The V gene is TRBV6-1, the J gene TRBJ2-1; 7 bases are a match to TRBD2. Germline loops: CDR1 MNHNS, CDR2 SASEGT. This CDR3 spans 15 amino acids. After removal of 7 bases from V and 4 bases from J, the junction contained 10 bases not matched to a gene. Written as DNA, the CDR3 is TGTGCCAGCACCCCGGGAGGAGCGGTGTACAATGAGCAGTTCTTC. It codes for CASTPGGAVYNEQFF.

The J gene is TRBJ2-1, the V gene TRBV3-1, with a possible D match to TRBD1 (6 bases). The CDR3 runs to 14 residues. V lost 2 bases to trimming and J lost 3 bases, with 8 bases between them. Per germline, CDR1 LGHDT and CDR2 YNNKEL (reference sequence). DNA for the CDR3: TGTGCCAGCAGCCAAAGGGGGAACTACAATGAGCAGTTCTTC. Protein sequence: CASSQRGNYNEQFF.

This clonotype has only a few counts. The chain recombines TRBV4-2 with TRBJ2-2; D may be TRBD2 (7 bases). This CDR3 has 16 residues. Trimming took 1 base from V and 7 from J, leaving 16 bases between them. Per the germline V gene, CDR1 is LGHNA and CDR2 is YNFKEQ. The chain's CDR3 is CASSQALRGRSGELFF. In nucleotides, the CDR3 is TGTGCCAGCAGCCAAGCATTGCGGGGGCGAAGCGGGGAGCTGTTTTTT.

This clonotype was counted a few times. The V call is TRBV3-1, the J call TRBJ2-3; 14 bases line up with TRBD2. CDR3 length: 17 amino acids. Per the germline V gene, CDR1 is LGHDT and CDR2 is YNNKEL (reference sequence). The J segment lost 3 bases and the V segment lost 2 bases, leaving 4 bases of the junction unmatched. The CDR3 nucleotides read TGTGCCAGCAGCCAATCGGGACTAGCGGGGGTAACAGATACGCAGTATTTT. Translation gives CASSQSGLAGVTDTQYF.

The chain is built from TRBV25-1 and TRBJ2-6; D gene uncertain. The germline gives CDR1 MGHDK, CDR2 SYGVNS. Trimming pared 3 bases from V and 0 bases from J, leaving 3 bases between. The CDR3 runs 14 residues. CDR3 nucleotide sequence: TGTGCCAGCAGTGATCCCTCTGGGGCCAACGTCCTGACTTTC. It specifies CASSDPSGANVLTF.

The chain is built from TRBV15 and TRBJ2-7; TRBD1 matches at 7 bases. V trimming: 4 bases; J trimming: 1 base; junction bases outside the gene matches: 4. The CDR3 is made up of 14 amino acids. The germline CDR1 and CDR2 sequences are LNHNV and YYDKDF (reference sequence). The CDR3 coding sequence is TGTGCCACCAGCAACCCACAGGGGTCCTACGAGCAGTACTTC. It specifies CATSNPQGSYEQYF.

In this sample, this clonotype turned up a few times. The chain employs TRBV4-2 and TRBJ1-2; D remains unclear. Trimming took off 1 base at V and 8 bases at J, with 14 bases between the two ends. Germline assignment: CDR1 LGHNA and CDR2 YNFKEQ. The CDR3 is 14 residues long. CDR3 sequence (DNA): TGTGCCAGCAGCCAAGGGTTCGGAGGAGGGGGCTACACCTTC. It specifies CASSQGFGGGGYTF.

This clonotype was counted between two and nine times. This chain connects TRBV6-1 to TRBJ2-3; D call uncertain. With 6 bases removed from V and 3 bases from J, the gap between germline ends came to 13 bases. This CDR3 has 14 amino acids. From germline, CDR1 is MNHNS and CDR2 SASEGT. The CDR3 here is CASRGNVRTDTQYF. CDR3 in DNA: TGTGCCAGCAGGGGCAATGTCAGGACAGATACGCAGTATTTT.

This clonotype was counted only a few times. V gene TRBV5-6 combines with J gene TRBJ2-7; unclear D gene. CDR1 is SGHDT and CDR2 is YYEEEE in the germline V gene. The CDR3 runs to 13 residues. V lost 5 bases and J 2 bases, leaving 11 bases between the germline ends. The CDR3 region is CASSFYATYEQYF. In DNA, the CDR3 is TGTGCCAGCAGTTTTTACGCAACCTACGAGCAGTACTTC.